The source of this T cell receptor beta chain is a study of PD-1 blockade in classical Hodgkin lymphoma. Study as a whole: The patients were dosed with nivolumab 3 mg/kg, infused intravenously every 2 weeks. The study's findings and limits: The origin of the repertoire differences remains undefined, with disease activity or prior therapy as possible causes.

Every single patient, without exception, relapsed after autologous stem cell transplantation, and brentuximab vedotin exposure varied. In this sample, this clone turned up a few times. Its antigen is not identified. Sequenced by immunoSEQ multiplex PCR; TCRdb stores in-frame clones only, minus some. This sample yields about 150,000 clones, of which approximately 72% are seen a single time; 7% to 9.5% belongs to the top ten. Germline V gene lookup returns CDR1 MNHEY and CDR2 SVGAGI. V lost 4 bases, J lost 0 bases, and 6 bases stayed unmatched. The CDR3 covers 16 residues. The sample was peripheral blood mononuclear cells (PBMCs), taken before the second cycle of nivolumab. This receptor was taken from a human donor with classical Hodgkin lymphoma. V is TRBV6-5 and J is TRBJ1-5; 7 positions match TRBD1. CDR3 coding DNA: TGTGCCAGCAGTTCCTTACAGGGGCGTAGCAATCAGCCCCAGCATTTT. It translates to CASSSLQGRSNQPQHF.